This T cell receptor beta chain was identified during a study of shared clonotypes between healthy human individuals. Whole-study findings and limits: Compared with clonotypes that all four donors shared, non-shared clonotypes had lower generation probabilities.

Produced via immunoSEQ multiplex PCR; TCRdb's table is partial and in-frame only. This table has approximately 940,000 clones, more than 75% appearing once. This clone was detected a few times. Antigen: not known. The CDR3 contains 13 residues. Germline loops: CDR1 KGHSH, CDR2 LQKENI. V lost 4 bases, J lost 6 bases, and 10 bases lay in between. What was sequenced was memory CD4+ T cells sorted from blood. Subset meaning: CD45RA-negative fraction. This receptor was taken from a man younger than 30 in good health. The V and J genes are TRBV18 and TRBJ1-5; D gene unclear. CDR3 coding DNA: TGTGCCAGCTCACAGGGTTTCGGTCAGCCCCAGCATTTT. Residues: CASSQGFGQPQHF.